Shown below are 2 T cell receptor beta chains from a single sample sequenced in a study of post-analysis software for immune sequencing data. Study-wide points: Five TRBV segments, TRBV5-6, TRBV5-1 and TRBV20-1 among them, were found more frequent in patients than controls.

cDNA libraries for TCR beta contained unique molecular identifiers. From the PCR reads, TCRdb called clonotypes with MiXCR, one entry per CDR3 protein. The repertoire has some 190,000 distinct CDR3 sequences, 25% to 35% of them found once; the top ten carry roughly 3.4%. The antigens of these receptors remain unknown. What was sequenced was blood. The source is a girl aged 2 to 17 with multiple sclerosis.

The rearrangement joins TRBV25-1 to TRBJ1-3; D is ambiguous. Trimming shortened V by 3 bases and J by 3 bases, and 18 bases separated the two germline ends. The CDR3 covers 17 residues. Germline values: CDR1 MGHDK, CDR2 SYGVNS. CDR3 sequence reads: CASSDLEGGFYGNTIYF. CDR3 nucleotide sequence: TGTGCCAGCAGTGATCTCGAGGGAGGGTTTTATGGAAACACCATATATTTT.

Ten or more counts support this clonotype. The J gene is TRBJ1-1, the V gene TRBV12-3 or TRBV12-4, with D possibly TRBD1 on 5 matching bases. V was shortened by 7 bases and J by 6 bases, with 18 bases between the two germline ends. This CDR3 has 14 residues. CDR3 loop: CASIAERTPAEAFF. Written as DNA, the CDR3 is TGTGCCAGCATCGCCGAGAGGACACCGGCTGAAGCTTTCTTT.